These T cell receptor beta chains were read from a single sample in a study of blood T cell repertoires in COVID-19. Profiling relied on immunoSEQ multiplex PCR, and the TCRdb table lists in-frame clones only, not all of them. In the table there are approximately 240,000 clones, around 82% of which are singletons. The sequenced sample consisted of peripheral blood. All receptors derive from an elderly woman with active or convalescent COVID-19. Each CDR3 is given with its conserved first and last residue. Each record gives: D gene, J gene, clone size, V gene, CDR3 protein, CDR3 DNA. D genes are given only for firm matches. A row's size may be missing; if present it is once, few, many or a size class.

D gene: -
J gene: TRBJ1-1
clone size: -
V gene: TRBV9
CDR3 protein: CASQNRENTEAFF
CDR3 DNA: TGTGCCAGCCAAAACAGGGAGAACACTGAAGCTTTCTTT

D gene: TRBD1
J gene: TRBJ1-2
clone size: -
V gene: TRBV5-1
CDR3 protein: CASSLQTGDYGYTF
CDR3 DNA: TGCGCCAGCAGCTTACAGACAGGGGACTATGGCTACACCTTC

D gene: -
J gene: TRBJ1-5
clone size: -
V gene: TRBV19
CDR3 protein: CASRNRVNQPQHF
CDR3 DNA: TGTGCCAGTAGGAACAGGGTAAATCAGCCCCAGCATTTT

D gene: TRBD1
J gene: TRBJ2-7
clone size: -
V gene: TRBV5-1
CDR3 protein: CASSQDRSYEQYF
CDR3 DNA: TGCGCCAGCAGCCAGGACAGGTCCTACGAGCAGTACTTC

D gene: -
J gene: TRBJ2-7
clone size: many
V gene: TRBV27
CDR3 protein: CASSFIIRDTYEQYF
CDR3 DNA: TGTGCCAGCAGTTTTATAATCCGGGACACCTACGAGCAGTACTTC

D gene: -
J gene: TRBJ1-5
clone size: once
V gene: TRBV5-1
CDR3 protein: CASSLSGVGQPQHF
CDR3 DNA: TGCGCCAGCAGCTTGTCAGGGGTGGGACAGCCCCAGCATTTT

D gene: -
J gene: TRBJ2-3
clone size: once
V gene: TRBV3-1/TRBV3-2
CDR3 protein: CASSLGQGGNTQYF
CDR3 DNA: TGTGCCAGCAGTCTTGGGCAGGGTGGGAATACGCAGTATTTT

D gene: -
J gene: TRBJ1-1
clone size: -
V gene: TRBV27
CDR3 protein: CASSRYPPTNTEAFF
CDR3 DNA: TGTGCCAGCAGTCGTTACCCTCCTACGAACACTGAAGCTTTCTTT

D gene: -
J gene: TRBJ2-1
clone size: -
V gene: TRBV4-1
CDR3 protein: CASSQEPADRGSQQFF
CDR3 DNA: TGCGCCAGCAGCCAAGAGCCAGCGGACCGCGGGTCTCAGCAGTTCTTC

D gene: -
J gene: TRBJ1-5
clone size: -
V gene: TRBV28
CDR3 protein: CASSTTGYQPQHF
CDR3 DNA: TGTGCCAGCAGTACTACAGGGTACCAGCCCCAGCATTTT

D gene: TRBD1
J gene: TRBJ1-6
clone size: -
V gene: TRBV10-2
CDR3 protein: CASRWGAGGYNSPLHF
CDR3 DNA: TGCGCCAGCAGATGGGGGGCAGGGGGCTATAATTCACCCCTCCACTTT

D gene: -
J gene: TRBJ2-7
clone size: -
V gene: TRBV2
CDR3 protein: CASSGSGYEQYF
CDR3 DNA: TGTGCCAGCAGTGGCTCGGGGTACGAGCAGTACTTC

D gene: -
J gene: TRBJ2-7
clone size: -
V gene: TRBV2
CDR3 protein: CASSVGNPTYEQYF
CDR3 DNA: TGTGCCAGCAGTGTTGGCAATCCAACCTACGAGCAGTACTTC

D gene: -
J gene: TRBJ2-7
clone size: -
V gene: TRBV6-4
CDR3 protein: CASTQVSYEQYF
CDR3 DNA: TGTGCCAGCACCCAGGTCTCCTACGAGCAGTACTTC

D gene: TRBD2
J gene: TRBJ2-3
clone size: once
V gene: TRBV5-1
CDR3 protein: CASILGGTSTDTQYF
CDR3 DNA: TGCGCCAGCATCTTGGGGGGGACTAGCACAGATACGCAGTATTTT

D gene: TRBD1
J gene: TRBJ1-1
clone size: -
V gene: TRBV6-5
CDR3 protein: CASSPDRGNTEAFF
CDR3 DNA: TGTGCCAGCAGCCCAGACAGGGGGAACACTGAAGCTTTCTTT

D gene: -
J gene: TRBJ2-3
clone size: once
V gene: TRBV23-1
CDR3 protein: CASRGSREDTQYF
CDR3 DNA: TGCGCCAGCAGGGGATCGAGGGAAGATACGCAGTATTTT

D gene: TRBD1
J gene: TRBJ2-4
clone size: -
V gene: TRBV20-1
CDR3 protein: CSAPLQGGRNF
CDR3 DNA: TGCAGTGCCCCCCTACAGGGGGGAAGGAACTTC

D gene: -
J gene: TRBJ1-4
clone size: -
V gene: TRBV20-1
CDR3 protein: CSATGEKLFF
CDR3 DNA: TGCAGTGCTACAGGGGAAAAACTGTTTTTT

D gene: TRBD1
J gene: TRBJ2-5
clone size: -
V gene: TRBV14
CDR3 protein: CASSSRGRRGETQYF
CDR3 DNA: TGTGCCAGCAGCTCCAGGGGGCGTCGAGGAGAGACCCAGTACTTC

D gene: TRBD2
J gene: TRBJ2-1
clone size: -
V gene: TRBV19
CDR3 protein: CASQRTSGGARADEQFF
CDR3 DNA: TGTGCCAGCCAAAGGACTAGCGGGGGGGCCAGGGCGGATGAGCAGTTCTTC

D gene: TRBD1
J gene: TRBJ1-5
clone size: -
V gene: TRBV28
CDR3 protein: CASSSGGQVINQPQHF
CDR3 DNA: TGTGCCAGCAGTTCCGGGGGACAGGTGATCAATCAGCCCCAGCATTTT